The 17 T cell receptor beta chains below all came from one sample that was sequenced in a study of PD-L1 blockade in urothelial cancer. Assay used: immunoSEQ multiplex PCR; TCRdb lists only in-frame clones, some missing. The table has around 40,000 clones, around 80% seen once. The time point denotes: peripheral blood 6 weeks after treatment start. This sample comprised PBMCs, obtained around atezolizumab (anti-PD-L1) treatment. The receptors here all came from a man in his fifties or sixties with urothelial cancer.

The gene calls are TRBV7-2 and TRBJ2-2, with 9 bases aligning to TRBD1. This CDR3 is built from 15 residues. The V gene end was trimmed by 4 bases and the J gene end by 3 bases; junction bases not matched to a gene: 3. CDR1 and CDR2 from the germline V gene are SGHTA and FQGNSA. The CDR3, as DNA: TGTGCCAGCAGCTCAGGGACAGGGTACACCGGGGAGCTGTTTTTT. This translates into CASSSGTGYTGELFF. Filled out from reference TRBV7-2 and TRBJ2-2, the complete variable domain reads GAGVSQSPSNKVTEKGKDVELRCDPISGHTALYWYRQSLGQGLEFLIYFQGNSAPDKSGLPSDRFSAERTGGSVSTLTIQRTQQEDSAVYLCASSSGTGYTGELFFGEGSRLTVL.

As DNA, the CDR3 is TGTGCCACCAGCAGGGGGGACAGGGGTCTCGAGCAGTACTTC. Encoded protein: CATSRGDRGLEQYF. The rearrangement links TRBV15 to TRBJ2-7; 10 nucleotides agree with TRBD1. This CDR3 region has 14 residues. Per the germline V gene, CDR1 is LNHNV and CDR2 is YYDKDF (reference sequence). The V gene end was trimmed by 3 bases and the J gene end by 6 bases; junction bases not matched to a gene: 5.

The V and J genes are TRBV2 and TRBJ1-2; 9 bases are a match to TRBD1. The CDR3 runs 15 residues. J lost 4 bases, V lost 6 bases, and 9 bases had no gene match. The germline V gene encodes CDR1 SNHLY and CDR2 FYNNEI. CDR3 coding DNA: TGTGCCAGCAGCGAAAGGGACAGGGCAGTCTATGGCTACACCTTC. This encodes CASSERDRAVYGYTF. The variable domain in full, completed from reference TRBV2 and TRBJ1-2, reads EPEVTQTPSHQVTQMGQEVILRCVPISNHLYFYWYRQILGQKVEFLVSFYNNEISEKSEIFDDQFSVERPDGSNFTLKIRSTKLEDSAMYFCASSERDRAVYGYTFGSGTRLTVV.

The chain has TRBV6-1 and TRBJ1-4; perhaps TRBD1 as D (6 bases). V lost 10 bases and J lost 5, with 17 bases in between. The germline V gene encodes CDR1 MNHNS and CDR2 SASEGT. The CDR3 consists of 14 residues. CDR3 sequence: CATVVGGANEKLFF. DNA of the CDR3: TGTGCCACCGTCGTGGGGGGGGCCAATGAAAAACTGTTTTTT.

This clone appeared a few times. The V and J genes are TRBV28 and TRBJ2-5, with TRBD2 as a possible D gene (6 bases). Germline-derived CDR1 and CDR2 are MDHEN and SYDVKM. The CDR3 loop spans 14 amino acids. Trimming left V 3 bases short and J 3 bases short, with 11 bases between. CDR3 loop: CASSLVGGKETQYF. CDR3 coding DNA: TGTGCCAGCAGTTTGGTGGGGGGAAAAGAGACCCAGTACTTC.

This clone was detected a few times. Here the CDR3 reads CASSLEGTGGPQFF. The DNA of the CDR3 is TGTGCCAGCAGCTTGGAAGGGACAGGGGGTCCGCAGTTCTTC. The chain uses TRBV5-5 and TRBJ2-1; 11 bases agree with TRBD1. The trim removed 0 bases at V and 12 bases at J, leaving 5 bases unmatched. The CDR3 covers 14 residues. In germline, CDR1 is SGHKS, CDR2 YYEKEE (reference sequence).

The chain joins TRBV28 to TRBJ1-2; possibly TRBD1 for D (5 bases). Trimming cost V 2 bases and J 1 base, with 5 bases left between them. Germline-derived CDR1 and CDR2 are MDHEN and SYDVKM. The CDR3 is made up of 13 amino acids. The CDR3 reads CASSLDSNYGYTF. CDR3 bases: TGTGCCAGCAGTTTAGACAGTAACTATGGCTACACCTTC.

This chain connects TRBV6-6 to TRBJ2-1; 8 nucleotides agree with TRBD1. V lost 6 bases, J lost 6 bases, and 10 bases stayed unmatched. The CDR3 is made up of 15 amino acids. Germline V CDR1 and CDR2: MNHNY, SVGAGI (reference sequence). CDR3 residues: CASRTDRGVVNEQFF. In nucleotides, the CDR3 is TGTGCCAGCAGGACCGACAGGGGCGTCGTCAATGAGCAGTTCTTC.

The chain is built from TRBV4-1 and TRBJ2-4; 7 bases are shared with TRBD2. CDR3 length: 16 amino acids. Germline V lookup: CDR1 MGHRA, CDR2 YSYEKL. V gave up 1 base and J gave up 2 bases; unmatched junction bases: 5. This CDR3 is CASSQVGGGSKNIQYF. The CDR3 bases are TGCGCCAGCAGCCAAGTGGGGGGGGGATCCAAAAACATTCAGTACTTC.

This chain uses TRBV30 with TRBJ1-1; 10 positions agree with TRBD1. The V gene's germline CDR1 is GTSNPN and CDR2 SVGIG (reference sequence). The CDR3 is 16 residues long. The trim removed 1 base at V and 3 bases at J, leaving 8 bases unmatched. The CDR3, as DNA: TGTGCCTGGAGTGATTCAGACAGGGGGCTTTACACTGAAGCTTTCTTT. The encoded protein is CAWSDSDRGLYTEAFF. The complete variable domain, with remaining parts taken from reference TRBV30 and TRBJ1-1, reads SQTIHQWPATLVQPVGSPLSLECTVEGTSNPNLYWYRQAAGRGLQLLFYSVGIGQISSEVPQNLSASRPQDRQFILSSKKLLLSDSGFYLCAWSDSDRGLYTEAFFGQGTRLTVV.

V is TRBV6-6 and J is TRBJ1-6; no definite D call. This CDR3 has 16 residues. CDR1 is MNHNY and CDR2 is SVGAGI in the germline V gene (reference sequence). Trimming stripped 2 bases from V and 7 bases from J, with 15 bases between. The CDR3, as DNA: TGTGCCAGCAGTTACGTGCGGGGTGTGTCGAATTCACCCCTCCACTTT. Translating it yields CASSYVRGVSNSPLHF.

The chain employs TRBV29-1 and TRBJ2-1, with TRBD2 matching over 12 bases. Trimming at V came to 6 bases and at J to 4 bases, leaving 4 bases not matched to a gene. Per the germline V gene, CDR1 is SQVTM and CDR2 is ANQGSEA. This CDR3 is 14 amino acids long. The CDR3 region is CSVSTSGGYNEQFF. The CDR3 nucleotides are TGCAGCGTCTCGACTAGCGGGGGATACAATGAGCAGTTCTTC.

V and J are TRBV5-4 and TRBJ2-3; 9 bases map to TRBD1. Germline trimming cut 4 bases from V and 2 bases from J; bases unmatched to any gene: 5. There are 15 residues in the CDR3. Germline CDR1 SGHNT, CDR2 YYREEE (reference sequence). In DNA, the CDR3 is TGTGCCAGCAGCGGCGGGACAGGGACCACAGATACGCAGTATTTT. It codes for CASSGGTGTTDTQYF.

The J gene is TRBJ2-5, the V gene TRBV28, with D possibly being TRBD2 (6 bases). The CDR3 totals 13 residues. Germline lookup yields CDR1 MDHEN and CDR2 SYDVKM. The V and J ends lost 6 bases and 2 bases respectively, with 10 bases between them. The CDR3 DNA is TGTGCCAGCAGGCCGGGACTGCAAGAGACCCAGTACTTC. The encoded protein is CASRPGLQETQYF.

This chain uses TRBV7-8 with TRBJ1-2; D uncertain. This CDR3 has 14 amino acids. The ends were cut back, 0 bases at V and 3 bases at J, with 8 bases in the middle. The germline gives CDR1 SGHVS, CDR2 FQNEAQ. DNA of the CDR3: TGTGCCAGCAGCTTAGCGGGCATGGACTATGGCTACACCTTC. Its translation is CASSLAGMDYGYTF.

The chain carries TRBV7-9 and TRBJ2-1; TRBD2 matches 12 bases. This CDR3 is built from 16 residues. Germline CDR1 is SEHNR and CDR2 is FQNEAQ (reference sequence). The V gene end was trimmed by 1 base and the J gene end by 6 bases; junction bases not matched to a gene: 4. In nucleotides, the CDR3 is TGTGCCAGCAGCTTAGGACTAGCGGGAGTCTCCAATGAGCAGTTCTTC. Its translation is CASSLGLAGVSNEQFF. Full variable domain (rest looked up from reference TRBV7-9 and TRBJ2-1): DTGVSQNPRHKITKRGQNVTFRCDPISEHNRLYWYRQTLGQGPEFLTYFQNEAQLEKSRLLSDRFSAERPKGSFSTLEIQRTEQGDSAMYLCASSLGLAGVSNEQFFGPGTRLTVL.

The CDR3 here is CASSRLSGGRKETQYF. CDR3 DNA sequence: TGTGCCAGTAGCCGATTAAGCGGGGGACGAAAAGAGACCCAGTACTTC. V is TRBV19 and J is TRBJ2-5; TRBD2 matches at 8 bases. This CDR3 has 16 residues. V lost 6 bases, J lost 3 bases, and 12 bases stayed unmatched. Germline values: CDR1 LNHDA, CDR2 SQIVND (reference sequence).